A single sample is the source of the 25 T cell receptor beta chains below, sequenced in a study of CD8+ T cells in alopecia areata. Sequencing used cDNA as its template, made by extracting RNA and reverse transcribing it. Generated by immunoSEQ multiplex PCR, the TCRdb table keeps only in-frame clones and is missing some. The data hold about 190,000 clones, with 50% to 60% observed a single time. The treatment denotes: oral pan-JAK inhibitor, 5-10 mg twice daily. This sample comprised CD4+ T cells sorted from blood, obtained at week 4, from a patient treated with tofacitinib. Source of these receptors: a human donor with alopecia areata.

This clone came up a few times. The chain employs TRBV6-6 and TRBJ1-5, with no clear D. Germline V gene data show CDR1 as MNHNY and CDR2 as SVGAGI (reference sequence). The length of the CDR3 is 12 residues. Trimming cost V 7 bases and J 1 base, with 5 bases left between them. In DNA form, the CDR3 reads TGTGCCAGCAAGGCCAGCAATCAGCCCCAGCATTTT. Encoded protein: CASKASNQPQHF.

V and J are TRBV6-1 and TRBJ2-2; D might be TRBD2 (6 bases). Trimming took 2 bases from V and 7 from J, leaving 14 bases between them. The CDR3 extends over 15 amino acids. CDR1 is MNHNS, CDR2 SASEGT, per germline. CDR3 in DNA: TGTGCCAGCAGTGAATTGAGGGGAGCGGGCGGGGAGCTGTTTTTT. Protein product: CASSELRGAGGELFF.

This chain links TRBV28 with TRBJ1-2, with D unresolved. CDR3 length: 15 residues. The germline V and J ends were trimmed by 3 bases and 0 bases, with 11 bases remaining between them. Germline CDR1 and CDR2: MDHEN and SYDVKM. The CDR3 bases are TGTGCCAGCAGTTTCCGAGCGCGGTCTAACTATGGCTACACCTTC. This gives the protein CASSFRARSNYGYTF.

About this clone: Other nucleotide sequences in the sample specify the same CDR3. The chain couples TRBV5-1 to TRBJ2-3; 10 bases line up with TRBD2. The V gene's germline CDR1 is SGHRS and CDR2 YFSETQ. Trimming took 4 bases from V and 0 from J; bases not matched to a gene: 2. The CDR3 totals 15 residues. CDR3 in amino acids: CASSVTSGSTDTQYF. CDR3 nucleotides: TGCGCCAGCAGCGTGACTAGCGGGAGCACAGATACGCAGTATTTT.

J is TRBJ2-7 and V is TRBV6-1, with unresolved D. The ends were cut back, 1 base at V and 3 bases at J, with 13 bases in the middle. The CDR3 extends over 15 amino acids. The germline V gene has CDR1 MNHNS and CDR2 SASEGT. The CDR3 loop is CASSEEFGPNYEQYF. CDR3 DNA sequence: TGTGCCAGCAGTGAAGAGTTCGGGCCCAACTACGAGCAGTACTTC.

At least ten counts were recorded for this clone. The chain carries TRBV11-2 and TRBJ2-6; no definite D call. Germline V gene lookup returns CDR1 SGHAT and CDR2 FQNNGV. V lost 2 bases, J lost 4 bases, and 6 bases lay in between. The CDR3 has 14 amino acids. CDR3 sequence (DNA): TGTGCCAGCAGCTTAACGACGGGGGCCAACGTCCTGACTTTC. Translated, it gives CASSLTTGANVLTF.

The chain recombines TRBV29-1 with TRBJ2-1, with TRBD2 matching 9 bases. V lost 5 bases to trimming and J lost 2 bases; unmatched junction nucleotides: 7. The CDR3 is 15 residues long. Germline V CDR1 and CDR2: SQVTM, ANQGSEA. For the CDR3, the DNA is TGCAGCGTTCGATCGCGGGAGGGACCCTACAATGAGCAGTTCTTC. It specifies CSVRSREGPYNEQFF.

This clone has a handful of counts. This chain uses TRBV29-1 with TRBJ1-2; a possible D gene is TRBD1 (5 bases). The ends were cut back, 7 bases at V and 7 bases at J, with 22 bases in the middle. Germline values: CDR1 SQVTM, CDR2 ANQGSEA. The length of the CDR3 is 14 residues. The CDR3 reads CSGTHEPLGGGYTF. The CDR3 nucleotides are TGCAGCGGGACACACGAACCCTTGGGTGGTGGCTACACCTTC.

The chain combines TRBV13 with TRBJ2-7; no firm D call. V lost 6 bases to trimming and J lost 3 bases, with 9 bases between them. The length of the CDR3 is 12 residues. The germline CDR1 and CDR2 sequences are PRHDT and FYEKMQ (reference sequence). Written as DNA, the CDR3 is TGTGCCAGCAGTCAGTGGTTCTACGAGCAGTACTTC. Protein sequence: CASSQWFYEQYF.

In its sample, this clone was seen a few times. CDR3 amino acids: CASSLEGTPNTEAFF. CDR3 nucleotides: TGCGCCAGCAGCTTGGAAGGGACACCGAACACTGAAGCTTTCTTT. The chain uses TRBV5-1 and TRBJ1-1, with D maybe TRBD1 (6 bases). The germline V and J ends were trimmed by 0 bases and 1 base, with 10 bases remaining between them. The CDR3 contains 15 residues. Germline-derived CDR1 and CDR2 are SGHRS and YFSETQ.

This sequence joins TRBV6-1 and TRBJ1-2; no clear D gene. Germline CDR1 reads MNHNS; CDR2 reads SASEGT. The CDR3 is 14 residues long. V was pared by 0 bases and J by 8 bases, with 13 bases between. The CDR3 sequence: CASSEARAGVGYTF. CDR3 sequence (DNA): TGTGCCAGCAGTGAAGCGCGAGCCGGGGTGGGCTACACCTTC.

The chain carries TRBV18 and TRBJ2-2; 7 bases are shared with TRBD1. With V trimmed by 1 base and J by 1 base, 3 bases remained unmatched. CDR1 is KGHSH, CDR2 LQKENI, per germline. The CDR3 spans 16 residues. The CDR3, as DNA: TGTGCCAGCTCACCACTGAGACAGGGGAACACCGGGGAGCTGTTTTTT. Its protein is CASSPLRQGNTGELFF.

The rearrangement uses TRBV18 and TRBJ1-1; no reliable D call. CDR1 is KGHSH and CDR2 is LQKENI in the germline V gene. The CDR3 runs 14 residues. Trimming removed 0 bases at V and 4 bases at J, with 9 bases between. The CDR3: CASSPPTLGTEAFF. In nucleotides, the CDR3 is TGTGCCAGCTCACCACCAACCTTGGGCACTGAAGCTTTCTTT.

This chain links TRBV7-9 with TRBJ2-1, with TRBD2 matching 7 bases. The CDR3 loop spans 15 amino acids. The ends lost 0 bases at V and 6 bases at J; junction bases unmatched: 5. CDR1 and CDR2 (germline): SEHNR, FQNEAQ (reference sequence). The CDR3 bases are TGTGCCAGCAGCTTAGCGGCGACTAGCACCAATGAGCAGTTCTTC. Translation: CASSLAATSTNEQFF.

As regards this clone: This sample includes further DNA sequences coding for the same CDR3. V and J are TRBV29-1 and TRBJ1-2, with D possibly being TRBD1 (6 bases). The CDR3 sequence is 12 residues long. V dropped 2 bases and J dropped 2 bases, with 6 bases sitting between them. The germline V gene has CDR1 SQVTM and CDR2 ANQGSEA. The CDR3: CSVERGNYGYTF. CDR3 in DNA: TGCAGCGTTGAAAGGGGGAACTATGGCTACACCTTC.

V and J are TRBV7-2 and TRBJ2-1; D uncertain. The germline V and J ends were trimmed by 1 base and 0 bases, with 7 bases remaining between them. Germline CDR1 reads SGHTA; CDR2 reads FQGNSA. The CDR3 totals 15 residues. CDR3 amino acids: CASSLGRLSYNEQFF. CDR3 DNA sequence: TGTGCCAGCAGCTTAGGGCGACTCTCCTACAATGAGCAGTTCTTC.

This clone was detected a few times. The CDR3 bases are TGCAGCGCTGAGGGAGGGAGTGAGGCCAGACGGGGGCAGTTCTTC. This encodes CSAEGGSEARRGQFF. The V call is TRBV29-1, the J call TRBJ2-1; 7 bases fit TRBD2. CDR3 length equals 15 residues. The ends lost 7 bases at V and 12 bases at J; junction bases unmatched: 21. Germline CDR1 reads SQVTM; CDR2 reads ANQGSEA.

The genes are TRBV21-1 and TRBJ2-1; the tabulated D call, TRBD2, remains unverified against the DNA. TRBV21-1 is a pseudogene locus. The CDR3 totals 15 residues. The CDR3 sequence: CASSPAAVCYNEQFF. CDR3 nucleotide sequence: TGTGCCAGCAGCCCGGCGGCAGTGTGCTACAATGAGCAGTTCTTC.

The chain combines TRBV4-2 with TRBJ1-2; no clear D. CDR1 LGHNA and CDR2 YNFKEQ come from the germline V gene. The V end was cut by 0 bases, the J end by 2 bases, with 7 bases between. This CDR3 spans 14 amino acids. CDR3 coding DNA: TGTGCCAGCAGCCAAGAATCAGAAAACTATGGCTACACCTTC. Encoded protein: CASSQESENYGYTF.

This clone was counted a few times. This chain connects TRBV2 to TRBJ2-5; D ambiguous. The CDR3 is 11 residues long. V lost 9 bases and J lost 3, with 8 bases in between. In germline, CDR1 is SNHLY, CDR2 FYNNEI. This CDR3 is CARVDEETQYF. CDR3 nucleotide sequence: TGTGCCAGGGTCGATGAAGAGACCCAGTACTTC.

This rearrangement joins TRBV4-1 to TRBJ1-3; D might be TRBD1 (5 bases). This CDR3 is 19 amino acids long. Germline values: CDR1 MGHRA, CDR2 YSYEKL. V dropped 0 bases and J dropped 2 bases, with 20 bases sitting between them. CDR3 sequence: CASSQDVLGVASAGNTIYF. Here the CDR3 DNA reads TGCGCCAGCAGCCAAGATGTTTTAGGGGTTGCGTCGGCTGGAAACACCATATATTTT.

This clone is labeled as medium-sized. The sample has other DNA sequences that encode this CDR3 too. The CDR3 loop is CASSQHGNQPQHF. Written as DNA, the CDR3 is TGTGCCAGCAGCCAACACGGCAATCAGCCCCAGCATTTT. The rearrangement joins TRBV7-9 to TRBJ1-5; no firm D call. From germline, CDR1 is SEHNR and CDR2 FQNEAQ (reference sequence). The CDR3 loop spans 13 amino acids. V was clipped by 5 bases and J by 2 bases, with 7 bases between them.

This clone is a singleton in its sample. This chain connects TRBV29-1 to TRBJ2-7, with TRBD2 matching 9 bases. Losses at the gene ends were 3 bases for V and 2 bases for J; bases not matched to a gene: 2. The CDR3 runs 13 residues. Germline V gives CDR1 SQVTM, CDR2 ANQGSEA. The CDR3 bases are TGCAGCGTTGAGCGGGAGGGCCCCTACGAGCAGTACTTC. It yields the protein CSVEREGPYEQYF.

CDR3 nucleotide sequence: TGTGCCAGCAAGTGGAGGGGGCTAGAGACCCAGTACTTC. Residues: CASKWRGLETQYF. The chain uses TRBV2 and TRBJ2-5, with a weak D call TRBD1 (7 bases). The CDR3 is 13 amino acids. Germline V CDR1 and CDR2: SNHLY, FYNNEI. Trimming shortened V by 7 bases and J by 4 bases, and 13 bases separated the two germline ends.

This clone was counted a single time. V and J are TRBV7-9 and TRBJ2-4; D may be TRBD1 or TRBD2 (5 bases each). V was trimmed by 5 bases and J by 0 bases, leaving 14 bases between them. This CDR3 is built from 16 residues. Germline V gene sequence: CDR1 SEHNR, CDR2 FQNEAQ (reference sequence). The CDR3 nucleotides read TGTGCCAGCAGCAACCGGGGCGGAATAGCCAAAAACATTCAGTACTTC. Its protein product is CASSNRGGIAKNIQYF. The complete variable domain, with remaining parts taken from reference TRBV7-9 and TRBJ2-4, reads DTGVSQNPRHKITKRGQNVTFRCDPISEHNRLYWYRQTLGQGPEFLTYFQNEAQLEKSRLLSDRFSAERPKGSFSTLEIQRTEQGDSAMYLCASSNRGGIAKNIQYFGAGTRLSVL.